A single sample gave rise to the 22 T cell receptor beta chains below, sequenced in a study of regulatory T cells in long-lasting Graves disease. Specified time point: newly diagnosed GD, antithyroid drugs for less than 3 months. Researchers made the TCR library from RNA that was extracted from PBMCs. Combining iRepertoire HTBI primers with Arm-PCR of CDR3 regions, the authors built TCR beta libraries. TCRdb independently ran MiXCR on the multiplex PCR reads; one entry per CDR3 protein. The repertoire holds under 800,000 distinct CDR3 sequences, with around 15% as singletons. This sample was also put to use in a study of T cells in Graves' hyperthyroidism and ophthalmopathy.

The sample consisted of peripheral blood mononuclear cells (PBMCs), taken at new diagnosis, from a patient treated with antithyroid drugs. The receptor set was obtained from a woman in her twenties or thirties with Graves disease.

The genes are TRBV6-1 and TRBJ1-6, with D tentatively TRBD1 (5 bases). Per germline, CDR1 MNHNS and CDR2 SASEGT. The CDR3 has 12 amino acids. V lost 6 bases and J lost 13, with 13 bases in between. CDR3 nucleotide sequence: TGTGCCAGCAGCCCCAGGGAGTGGCCCCTCCACTTT. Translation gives CASSPREWPLHF.

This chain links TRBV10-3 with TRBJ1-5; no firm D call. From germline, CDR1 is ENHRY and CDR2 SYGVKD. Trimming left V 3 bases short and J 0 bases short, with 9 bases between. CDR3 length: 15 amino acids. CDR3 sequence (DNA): TGTGCCATCAGTGAAGCCGGCGGTAGCAATCAGCCCCAGCATTTT. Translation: CAISEAGGSNQPQHF.

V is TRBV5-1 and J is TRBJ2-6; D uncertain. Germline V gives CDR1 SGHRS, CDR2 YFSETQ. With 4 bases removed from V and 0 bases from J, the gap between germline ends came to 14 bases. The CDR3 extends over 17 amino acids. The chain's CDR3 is CASSHDMIISGANVLTF. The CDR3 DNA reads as TGCGCCAGCAGCCACGACATGATCATCTCTGGGGCCAACGTCCTGACTTTC.

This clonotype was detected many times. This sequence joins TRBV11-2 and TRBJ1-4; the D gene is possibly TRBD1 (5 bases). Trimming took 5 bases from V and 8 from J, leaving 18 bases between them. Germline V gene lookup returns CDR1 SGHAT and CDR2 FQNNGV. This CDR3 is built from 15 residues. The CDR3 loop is CASSLGGRQSEKLFF. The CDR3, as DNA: TGTGCCAGCAGCCTAGGTGGCAGACAGTCGGAAAAACTGTTTTTT.

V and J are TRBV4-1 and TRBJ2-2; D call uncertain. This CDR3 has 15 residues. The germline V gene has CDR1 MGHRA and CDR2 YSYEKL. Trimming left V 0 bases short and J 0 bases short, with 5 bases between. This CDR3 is CASSQDAANTGELFF. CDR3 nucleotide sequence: TGCGCCAGCAGCCAAGACGCTGCGAACACCGGGGAGCTGTTTTTT.

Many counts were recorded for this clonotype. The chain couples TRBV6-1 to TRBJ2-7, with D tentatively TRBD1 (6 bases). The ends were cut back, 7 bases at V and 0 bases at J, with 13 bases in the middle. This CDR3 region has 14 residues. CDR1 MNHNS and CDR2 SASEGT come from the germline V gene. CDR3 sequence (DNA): TGTGCCAGCAACCCAGGGGATCCCTCCTACGAGCAGTACTTC. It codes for CASNPGDPSYEQYF.

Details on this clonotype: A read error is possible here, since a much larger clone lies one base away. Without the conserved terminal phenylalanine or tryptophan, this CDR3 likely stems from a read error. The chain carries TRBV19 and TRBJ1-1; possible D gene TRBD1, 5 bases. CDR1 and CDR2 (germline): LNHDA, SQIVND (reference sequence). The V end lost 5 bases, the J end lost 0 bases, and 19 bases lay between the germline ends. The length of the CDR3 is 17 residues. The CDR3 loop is CASSPYRTAIMNTEAFL. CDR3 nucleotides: TGTGCCAGTAGTCCCTACAGGACGGCTATAATGAACACTGAAGCTTTCCTT.

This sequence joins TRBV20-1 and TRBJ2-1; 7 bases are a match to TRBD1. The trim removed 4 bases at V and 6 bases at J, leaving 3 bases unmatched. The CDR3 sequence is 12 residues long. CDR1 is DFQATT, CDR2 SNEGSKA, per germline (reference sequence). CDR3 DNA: TGCAGTGCTACCGGGACAGTCAATGAGCAGTTCTTC. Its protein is CSATGTVNEQFF.

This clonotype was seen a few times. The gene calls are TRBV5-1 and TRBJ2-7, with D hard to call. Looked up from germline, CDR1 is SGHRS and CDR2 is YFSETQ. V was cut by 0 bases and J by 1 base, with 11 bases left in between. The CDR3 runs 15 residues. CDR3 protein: CASSLGSSSSYEQYF. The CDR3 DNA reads TGCGCCAGCAGCTTGGGGTCTAGTTCGTCCTACGAGCAGTACTTC.

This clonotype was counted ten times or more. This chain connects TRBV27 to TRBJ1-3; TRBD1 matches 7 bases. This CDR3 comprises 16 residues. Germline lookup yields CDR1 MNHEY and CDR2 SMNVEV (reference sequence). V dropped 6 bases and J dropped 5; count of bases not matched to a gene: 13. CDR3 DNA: TGTGCCAGCAGCCCGGGACAGCGCCTCCGTAGAAACACCATATATTTT. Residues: CASSPGQRLRRNTIYF.

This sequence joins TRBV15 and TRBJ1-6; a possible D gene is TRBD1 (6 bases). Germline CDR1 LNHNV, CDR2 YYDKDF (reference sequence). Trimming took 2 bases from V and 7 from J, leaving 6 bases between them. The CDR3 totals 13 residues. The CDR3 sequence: CATSRTGNSPLHF. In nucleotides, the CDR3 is TGTGCCACCAGCAGAACAGGGAATTCACCCCTCCACTTT.

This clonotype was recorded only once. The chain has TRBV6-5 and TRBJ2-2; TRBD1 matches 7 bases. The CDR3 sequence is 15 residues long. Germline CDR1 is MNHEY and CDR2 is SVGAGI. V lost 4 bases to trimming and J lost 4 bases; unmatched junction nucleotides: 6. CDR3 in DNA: TGTGCCAGCAGTTTGGGACAGATAATCACCGGGGAGCTGTTTTTT. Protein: CASSLGQIITGELFF.

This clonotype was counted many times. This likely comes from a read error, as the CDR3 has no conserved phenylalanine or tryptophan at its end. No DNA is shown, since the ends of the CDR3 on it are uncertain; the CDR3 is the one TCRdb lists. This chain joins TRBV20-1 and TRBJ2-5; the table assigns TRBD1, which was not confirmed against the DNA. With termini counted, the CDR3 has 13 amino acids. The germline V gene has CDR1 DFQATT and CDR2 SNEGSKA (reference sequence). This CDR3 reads CSASLRQGEGVSV.

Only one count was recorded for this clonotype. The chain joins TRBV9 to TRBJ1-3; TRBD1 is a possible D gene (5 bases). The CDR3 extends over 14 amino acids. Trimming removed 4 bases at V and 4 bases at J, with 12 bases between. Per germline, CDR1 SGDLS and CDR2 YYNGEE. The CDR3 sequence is CASSRAGMGNTIYF. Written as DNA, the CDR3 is TGTGCCAGCAGCCGGGCAGGGATGGGAAACACCATATATTTT.

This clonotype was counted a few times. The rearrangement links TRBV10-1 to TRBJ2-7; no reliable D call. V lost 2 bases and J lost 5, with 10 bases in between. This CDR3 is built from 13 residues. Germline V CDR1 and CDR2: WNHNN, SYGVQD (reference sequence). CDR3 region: CASSENSQDEQYF. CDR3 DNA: TGCGCCAGCAGTGAGAATAGTCAGGACGAGCAGTACTTC.

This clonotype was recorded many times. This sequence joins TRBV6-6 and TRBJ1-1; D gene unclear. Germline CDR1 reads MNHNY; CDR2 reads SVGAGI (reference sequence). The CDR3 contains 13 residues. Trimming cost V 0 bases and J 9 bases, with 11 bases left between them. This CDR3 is CASSYSGDSQAFF. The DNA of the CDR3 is TGTGCCAGCAGTTACTCGGGCGATTCCCAAGCTTTCTTT.

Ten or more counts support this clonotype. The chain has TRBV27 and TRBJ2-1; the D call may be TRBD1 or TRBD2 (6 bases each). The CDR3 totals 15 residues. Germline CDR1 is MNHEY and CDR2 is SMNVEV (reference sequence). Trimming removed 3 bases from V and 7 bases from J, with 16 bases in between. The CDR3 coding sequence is TGTGCCAGCAGTTTTTTGGGGGGCCGGGGGAATGAGCAGTTCTTC. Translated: CASSFLGGRGNEQFF.

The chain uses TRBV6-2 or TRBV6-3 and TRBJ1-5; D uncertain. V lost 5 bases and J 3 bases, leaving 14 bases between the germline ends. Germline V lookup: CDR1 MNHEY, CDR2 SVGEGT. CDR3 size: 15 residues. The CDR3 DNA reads TGTGCCAGCAGTGAGGGCAGCTACGTCAATCAGCCCCAGCATTTT. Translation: CASSEGSYVNQPQHF.

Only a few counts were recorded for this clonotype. CDR3 in DNA: TGTGCCAGCTCACCACCGGAGTTGACAGTCTCGAACACTGAAGCTTTCTTT. Encoded protein: CASSPPELTVSNTEAFF. The rearrangement links TRBV18 to TRBJ1-1; tentative D call: TRBD1 (5 bases). Germline V CDR1 and CDR2: KGHSH, LQKENI. This CDR3 is 17 amino acids long. Deletions cut 0 bases from V and 1 base from J, with 15 bases between.

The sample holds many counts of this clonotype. CDR3 sequence (DNA): TGTGCCAGCTCACAAGGGCAGGCCCAGTACTTC. Translated, it gives CASSQGQAQYF. The chain uses TRBV18 and TRBJ2-5; D not certain. Trimming took 4 bases from V and 9 from J, leaving 9 bases between them. Per germline, CDR1 KGHSH and CDR2 LQKENI. The CDR3 covers 11 residues.

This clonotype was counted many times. For the CDR3, the DNA is TGTGCCAGCACCCGCCGGGGGTTAAACTATGGCTACACCTTC. Protein product: CASTRRGLNYGYTF. V is TRBV12-3 or TRBV12-4 and J is TRBJ1-2, with a weak D call TRBD1 (5 bases). There are 14 residues in the CDR3. V lost 7 bases, J lost 2 bases, and 14 bases lay in between.

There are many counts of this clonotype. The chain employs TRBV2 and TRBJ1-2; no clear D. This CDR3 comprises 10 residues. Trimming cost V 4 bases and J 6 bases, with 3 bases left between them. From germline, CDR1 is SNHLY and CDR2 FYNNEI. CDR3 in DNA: TGTGCCAGCAGTGGCAATGGCTACACCTTC. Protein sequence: CASSGNGYTF. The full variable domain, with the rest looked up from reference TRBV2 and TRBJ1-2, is EPEVTQTPSHQVTQMGQEVILRCVPISNHLYFYWYRQILGQKVEFLVSFYNNEISEKSEIFDDQFSVERPDGSNFTLKIRSTKLEDSAMYFCASSGNGYTFGSGTRLTVV.